Sequencing of this T cell receptor (beta chain) was carried out in a study of shared clonotypes between healthy human individuals. Measured with immunoSEQ multiplex PCR; TCRdb has only the in-frame clones, and not every one. The sample shows some 1,100,000 clones, about 84% of them seen only once. Study-level results: Expectations were that clonotype sharing among donors would be affected by sequencing depth.

Concerning this clone itself: Antigen: not known.

The V gene end was trimmed by 5 bases and the J gene end by 2 bases; junction bases not matched to a gene: 9. The V gene's germline CDR1 is MDHEN and CDR2 SYDVKM. The CDR3 is 16 residues long. Healthy HIV-negative adults without recent acute infections or vaccinations served as donors. The TCR sequence derives from a man younger than 30 in good health. Some clones in this sample may be carry-over from other donors' samples. Sequenced material: memory CD4+ T cells from PBMCs. The subset: CD45RA-negative fraction. The J gene is TRBJ2-7, the V gene TRBV28, with 10 nucleotides matching TRBD1. CDR3 coding DNA: TGTGCCAGCAGTCCCCCGGACAGGGGGGATGCCTACGAGCAGTACTTC. Amino acids: CASSPPDRGDAYEQYF.